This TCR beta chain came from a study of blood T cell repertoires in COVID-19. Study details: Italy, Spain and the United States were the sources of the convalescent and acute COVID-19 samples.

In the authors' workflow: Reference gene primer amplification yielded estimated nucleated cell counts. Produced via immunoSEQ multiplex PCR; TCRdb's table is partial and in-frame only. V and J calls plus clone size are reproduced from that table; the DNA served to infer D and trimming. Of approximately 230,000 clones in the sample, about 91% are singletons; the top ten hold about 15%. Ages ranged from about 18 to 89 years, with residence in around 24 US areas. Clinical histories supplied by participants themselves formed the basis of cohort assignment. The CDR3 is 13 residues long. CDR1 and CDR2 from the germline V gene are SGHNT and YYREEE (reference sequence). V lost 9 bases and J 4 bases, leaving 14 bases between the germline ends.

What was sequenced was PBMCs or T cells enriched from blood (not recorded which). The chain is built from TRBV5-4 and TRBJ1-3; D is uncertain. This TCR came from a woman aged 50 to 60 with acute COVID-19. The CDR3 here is CATKPVSGNTIYF. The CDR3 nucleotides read TGTGCCACCAAGCCCGTCTCGGGAAACACCATATATTTT.